One sample yielded the 25 T cell receptor beta chains listed below, sequenced in a study of T cells in Graves' hyperthyroidism and ophthalmopathy. Authors of the study amplified TCR beta CDR3 regions from RNA transcripts. Initially, a first-round RT-PCR of the TCR CDR3 employed the HTBI primer set. TCRdb used MiXCR to reprocess the multiplex PCR reads, holding one entry per CDR3 protein. This table holds just under 750,000 distinct CDR3 sequences, 30% to 40% found once. Sample: blood. These receptors originate from a woman aged 40 to 50 with Graves' hyperthyroidism.

This clonotype was detected a few times. The V and J genes are TRBV7-9 and TRBJ1-2; TRBD1 is a possible D gene (6 bases). The CDR3 totals 15 residues. V was shortened by 2 bases and J by 1 base, with 11 bases between the two germline ends. Germline V CDR1 and CDR2: SEHNR, FQNEAQ (reference sequence). Here the CDR3 reads CASSLTGGVNYGYTF. The CDR3 coding sequence is TGTGCCAGCAGCTTAACGGGGGGCGTTAACTATGGCTACACCTTC.

The chain employs TRBV10-3 and TRBJ1-3; D unclear. The CDR3 spans 14 residues. The V gene lost 4 bases and the J gene lost 8 bases, with 15 bases spanning the gap. Germline V gene data show CDR1 as ENHRY and CDR2 as SYGVKD. The CDR3 loop is CAISGETRFDTIYF. CDR3 DNA: TGTGCCATCAGTGGGGAGACTAGATTCGACACCATATATTTT.

The table lists this clonotype with a count of one. This chain links TRBV4-3 with TRBJ2-2; D is perhaps TRBD1 (7 bases). V lost 6 bases, J lost 3 bases, and 11 bases lay in between. Germline V gives CDR1 LGHNA, CDR2 YSLEER. The CDR3 sequence is 14 residues long. The CDR3 spells CASRAGQHTGELFF. The CDR3 region has the DNA TGCGCCAGCAGGGCGGGACAGCACACCGGGGAGCTGTTTTTT.

Turning to this clonotype: Germline is not matched at one junction end, which may reflect a read error. The genes are TRBV6-5 and TRBJ2-2; 8 nucleotides align to TRBD2. The CDR3 spans 14 residues. Germline CDR1 and CDR2: MNHEY and SVGAGI. This CDR3 reads CASSRGGPGGEPFF. DNA of the CDR3: TGTGCCAGCAGTCGGGGGGGGCCTGGTGGGGAGCCGTTTTTT.

This clonotype has a handful of counts. V and J are TRBV7-2 and TRBJ1-6, with TRBD1 as a possible D gene (6 bases). The CDR3 is 15 residues long. V was pared by 5 bases and J by 8 bases, with 16 bases between. Germline CDR1 reads SGHTA; CDR2 reads FQGNSA. The DNA of the CDR3 is TGTGCCAGCAGCCCGGGACATATTGACGATTCACCCCTCCACTTT. This sequence encodes CASSPGHIDDSPLHF.

At least ten counts were recorded for this clonotype. The rearrangement joins TRBV5-8 to TRBJ2-5; D ambiguous. The V and J ends lost 1 base and 2 bases respectively, with 9 bases between them. Germline lookup yields CDR1 SGHTS and CDR2 YDEGEE. This CDR3 is 14 amino acids long. CDR3 residues: CASSLWTEQETQYF. Written as DNA, the CDR3 is TGTGCCAGCAGCTTGTGGACGGAGCAAGAGACCCAGTACTTC.

This clonotype has a count of ten or more. The CDR3 region is CASRDGRNTIYF. The CDR3 coding sequence is TGTGCCAGCAGGGACGGTAGAAACACCATATATTTT. The V and J genes are TRBV6-5 and TRBJ1-3; no reliable D call. V lost 6 bases and J 5 bases, leaving 8 bases between the germline ends. Per germline, CDR1 MNHEY and CDR2 SVGAGI. The CDR3 is 12 residues long.

This clonotype was counted once. A single base separates this from a much larger clone, so it may be a read error. V usage is TRBV12-3 or TRBV12-4 and J usage is TRBJ1-1; D not resolved. V was pared by 4 bases and J by 10 bases, with 13 bases between. This CDR3 is built from 12 residues. The CDR3 DNA reads TGTGCCAGCAGTTCCCCGTTCTCTGGAGCTTTCTTT. The encoded protein is CASSSPFSGAFF.

This clonotype showed up just a few times. The V call is TRBV6-6, the J call TRBJ1-4; D perhaps matches TRBD1 (5 bases). V lost 8 bases and J 5 bases, leaving 12 bases between the germline ends. The CDR3 runs 13 residues. Per germline, CDR1 MNHNY and CDR2 SVGAGI (reference sequence). CDR3 sequence: CASGGSDNEKLFF. DNA for the CDR3: TGTGCCAGCGGGGGGTCGGACAATGAAAAACTGTTTTTT.

The J gene is TRBJ2-5, the V gene TRBV29-1; 8 bases agree with TRBD1. The germline gives CDR1 SQVTM, CDR2 ANQGSEA. V lost 7 bases, J lost 11 bases, and 21 bases stayed unmatched. The CDR3 sequence is 15 residues long. The CDR3 region is CSAGDRRRTTDTQYF. The CDR3 DNA is TGCAGCGCCGGGGACAGGCGACGTACGACAGATACGCAGTACTTC.

This clonotype came up a few times. The chain links TRBV9 to TRBJ1-6; no clear D gene. CDR1 SGDLS and CDR2 YYNGEE come from the germline V gene. Between the trimmed V and J ends, which lost 4 bases and 4 bases, there was a span of 15 bases. The CDR3 spans 16 residues. In nucleotides, the CDR3 is TGTGCCAGCAGCCAAGCCGCGAACAGTTATAATTCACCCCTCCACTTT. Protein product: CASSQAANSYNSPLHF.

V is TRBV20-1 and J is TRBJ2-2; D uncertain. Trimming cost V 3 bases and J 8 bases, with 7 bases left between them. The CDR3 loop spans 11 amino acids. CDR1 and CDR2 from the germline V gene are DFQATT and SNEGSKA (reference sequence). As DNA, the CDR3 is TGCAGTGCTAGGGACCAGGGGGAGCTGTTTTTT. Translating gives CSARDQGELFF.

V gene TRBV7-2 combines with J gene TRBJ1-2; 7 bases map to TRBD1. Losses at the gene ends were 5 bases for V and 4 bases for J; bases not matched to a gene: 7. The germline V gene encodes CDR1 SGHTA and CDR2 FQGNSA. This CDR3 contains 14 residues. The CDR3 DNA reads as TGTGCCAGCAGCCAAGCGGGACAGCTCTATGGCTACACCTTC. Translation gives CASSQAGQLYGYTF.

This clonotype has only a few counts. The J gene is TRBJ2-5, the V gene TRBV28; D gene uncertain. Germline V gene sequence: CDR1 MDHEN, CDR2 SYDVKM. V was trimmed by 6 bases and J by 5 bases, leaving 10 bases between them. The CDR3 spans 12 residues. Written as DNA, the CDR3 is TGTGCCAGCAGCGGGTCCGGGGAGACCCAGTACTTC. This translates into CASSGSGETQYF.

As regards this clonotype: A read error may produce the germline difference seen at one junction end. V usage is TRBV5-1 and J usage is TRBJ1-4, with 10 positions matching TRBD1. The germline CDR1 and CDR2 sequences are SGHRS and YFSETQ. This CDR3 is built from 15 residues. This CDR3 is CASSSPGQGREKLFF. CDR3 coding DNA: TGTGCCAGCAGTTCTCCGGGACAGGGGAGGGAAAAACTGTTTTTT.

This clonotype appeared many times. This chain uses TRBV7-9 with TRBJ2-5; D unclear. CDR3 size: 14 residues. With 1 base removed from V and 2 bases from J, the gap between germline ends came to 8 bases. Germline V gene lookup returns CDR1 SEHNR and CDR2 FQNEAQ (reference sequence). In nucleotides, the CDR3 is TGTGCCAGCAGCTTAGTTTCTCTGCAAGAGACCCAGTACTTC. This gives the protein CASSLVSLQETQYF. Drawing the rest from reference TRBV7-9 and TRBJ2-5, the complete variable domain is DTGVSQNPRHKITKRGQNVTFRCDPISEHNRLYWYRQTLGQGPEFLTYFQNEAQLEKSRLLSDRFSAERPKGSFSTLEIQRTEQGDSAMYLCASSLVSLQETQYFGPGTRLLVL.

With respect to this clonotype: This may stem from a read error, because a much larger clone lies one nucleotide away. V and J are TRBV10-3 and TRBJ2-2, with 10 bases aligning to TRBD2. With 2 bases clipped from V and 3 bases from J, the junction kept 6 bases outside the gene matches. This CDR3 is 17 amino acids long. Germline V gene data show CDR1 as ENHRY and CDR2 as SYGVKD. The CDR3 here is CAISERRGLAYTGELFF. CDR3 DNA sequence: TGTGCCATCAGTGAGCGCCGGGGACTAGCGTACACCGGGGAGCTGTTTTTT.

V usage is TRBV10-3 and J usage is TRBJ1-5; possible D gene TRBD1, 5 bases. Germline V gene sequence: CDR1 ENHRY, CDR2 SYGVKD. CDR3 length: 12 amino acids. V was shortened by 4 bases and J by 5 bases, with 6 bases between the two germline ends. CDR3 bases: TGTGCCATCAGTGGGGGACATCAGCCCCAGCATTTT. Translated: CAISGGHQPQHF.

The V gene is TRBV4-3, the J gene TRBJ2-2, with D hard to call. Trimming took 0 bases from V and 6 from J, leaving 5 bases between them. CDR1 is LGHNA and CDR2 is YSLEER in the germline V gene. The CDR3 has 13 residues. CDR3 in amino acids: CASSQELAGELFF. CDR3 sequence (DNA): TGCGCCAGCAGCCAAGAACTTGCCGGGGAGCTGTTTTTT.

In this sample, this clonotype turned up many times. CDR3 nucleotides: TGTGCCAGCAGGCAGCCGAGCTCCTATAATTCACCCCTCCACTTT. Protein sequence: CASRQPSSYNSPLHF. V and J are TRBV7-8 and TRBJ1-6, with unresolved D. V lost 6 bases and J lost 0, with 9 bases in between. Germline V gives CDR1 SGHVS, CDR2 FQNEAQ. The CDR3 totals 15 residues.

This clonotype was detected once. This chain links TRBV10-3 with TRBJ2-7, with D perhaps given as TRBD1 or TRBD2 (6 bases each). Germline V lookup: CDR1 ENHRY, CDR2 SYGVKD. This CDR3 has 17 residues. The V end was cut by 5 bases, the J end by 1 base, with 21 bases between. CDR3 DNA sequence: TGTGCCATCAGTCGGGGAGCCTTAGGGGGGTTGTCCTACGAGCAGTACTTC. It yields the protein CAISRGALGGLSYEQYF.

CDR3 residues: CASSQTGHNEQFF. The CDR3 DNA is TGTGCCAGCAGCCAAACGGGGCACAATGAGCAGTTCTTC. The chain couples TRBV12-3 or TRBV12-4 to TRBJ2-5, with D perhaps matching TRBD1 or TRBD2 (5 bases each). The DNA matches TRBJ2-1 better at its end, which makes the J call doubtful. The CDR3 consists of 13 residues.

The rearrangement links TRBV15 to TRBJ1-5; a weak D match, TRBD1 (6 bases). This CDR3 spans 15 amino acids. The germline V gene has CDR1 LNHNV and CDR2 YYDKDF (reference sequence). V was trimmed by 5 bases and J by 7 bases, leaving 18 bases between them. The CDR3 DNA sequence: TGTGCCACCAGCCCGGGGGGGGGCGGGGTCCAGCCCCAGCATTTT. This gives the protein CATSPGGGGVQPQHF. Based on the CDR3 plus reference TRBV15 and TRBJ1-5, the full variable domain is DAMVIQNPRYQVTQFGKPVTLSCSQTLNHNVMYWYQQKSSQAPKLLFHYYDKDFNNEADTPDNFQSRRPNTSFCFLDIRSPGLGDTAMYLCATSPGGGGVQPQHFGDGTRLSIL.

The rearrangement links TRBV5-1 to TRBJ2-6, with 9 bases identical to TRBD1. This CDR3 contains 15 residues. CDR1 is SGHRS, CDR2 YFSETQ, per germline. Trimming cost V 4 bases and J 4 bases; bases outside gene matches: 3. Here the CDR3 reads CASSEQGAGANVLTF. CDR3 in DNA: TGCGCCAGCAGCGAACAGGGGGCCGGGGCCAACGTCCTGACTTTC. Supplemented by reference TRBV5-1 and TRBJ2-6, the full variable domain reads KAGVTQTPRYLIKTRGQQVTLSCSPISGHRSVSWYQQTPGQGLQFLFEYFSETQRNKGNFPGRFSGRQFSNSRSEMNVSTLELGDSALYLCASSEQGAGANVLTFGAGSRLTVL.

The J gene is TRBJ2-7, the V gene TRBV15, with TRBD2 identical over 7 bases. The CDR3 has 16 residues. Trimming at V came to 3 bases and at J to 4 bases, leaving 12 bases not matched to a gene. CDR1 and CDR2 (germline): LNHNV, YYDKDF (reference sequence). The CDR3, as DNA: TGTGCCACCAGCAGCCGACCCCCTGGTAGCGGGTACGAGCAGTACTTC. Its protein is CATSSRPPGSGYEQYF.